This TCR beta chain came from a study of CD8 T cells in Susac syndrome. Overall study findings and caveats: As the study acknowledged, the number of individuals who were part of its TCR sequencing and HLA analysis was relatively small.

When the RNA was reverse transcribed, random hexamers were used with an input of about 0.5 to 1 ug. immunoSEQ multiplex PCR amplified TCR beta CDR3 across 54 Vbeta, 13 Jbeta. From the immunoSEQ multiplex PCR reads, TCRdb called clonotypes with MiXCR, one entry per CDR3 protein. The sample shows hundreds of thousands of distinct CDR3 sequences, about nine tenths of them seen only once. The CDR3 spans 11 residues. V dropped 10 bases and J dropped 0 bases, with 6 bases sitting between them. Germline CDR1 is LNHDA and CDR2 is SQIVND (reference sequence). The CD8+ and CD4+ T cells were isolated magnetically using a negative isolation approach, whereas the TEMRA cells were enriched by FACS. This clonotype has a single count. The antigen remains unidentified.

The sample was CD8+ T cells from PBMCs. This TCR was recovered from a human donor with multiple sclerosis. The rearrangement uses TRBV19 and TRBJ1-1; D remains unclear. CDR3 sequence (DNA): TGTGCCACCCGAATGAACACTGAAGCTTTCTTT. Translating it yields CATRMNTEAFF. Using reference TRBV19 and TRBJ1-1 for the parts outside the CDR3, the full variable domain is DGGITQSPKYLFRKEGQNVTLSCEQNLNHDAMYWYRQDPGQGLRLIYYSQIVNDFQKGDIAEGYSVSREKKESFPLTVTSAQKNPTAFYLCATRMNTEAFFGQGTRLTVV.